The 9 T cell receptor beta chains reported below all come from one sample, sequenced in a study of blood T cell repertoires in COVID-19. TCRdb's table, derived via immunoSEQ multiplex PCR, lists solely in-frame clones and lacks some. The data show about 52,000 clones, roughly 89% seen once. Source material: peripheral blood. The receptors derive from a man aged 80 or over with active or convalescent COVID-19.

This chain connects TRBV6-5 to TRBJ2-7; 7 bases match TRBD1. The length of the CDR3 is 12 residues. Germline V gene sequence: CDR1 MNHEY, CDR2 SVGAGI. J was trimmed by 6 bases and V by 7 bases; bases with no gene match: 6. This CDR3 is CASKSDRVEQYF. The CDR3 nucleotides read TGTGCCAGCAAGTCCGACAGGGTCGAGCAGTACTTC.

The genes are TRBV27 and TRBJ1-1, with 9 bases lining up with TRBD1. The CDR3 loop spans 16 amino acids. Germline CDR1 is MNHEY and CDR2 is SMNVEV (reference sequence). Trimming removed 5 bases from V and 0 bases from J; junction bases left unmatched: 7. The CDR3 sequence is CASSVLGQGLNTEAFF. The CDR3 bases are TGTGCCAGCAGTGTACTGGGACAGGGCTTGAACACTGAAGCTTTCTTT.

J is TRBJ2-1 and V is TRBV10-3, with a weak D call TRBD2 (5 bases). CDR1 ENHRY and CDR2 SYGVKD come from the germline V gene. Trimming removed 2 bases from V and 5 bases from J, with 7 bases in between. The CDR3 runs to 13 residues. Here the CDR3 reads CAISETGNNEQFF. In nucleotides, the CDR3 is TGTGCCATCAGTGAGACCGGGAACAATGAGCAGTTCTTC.

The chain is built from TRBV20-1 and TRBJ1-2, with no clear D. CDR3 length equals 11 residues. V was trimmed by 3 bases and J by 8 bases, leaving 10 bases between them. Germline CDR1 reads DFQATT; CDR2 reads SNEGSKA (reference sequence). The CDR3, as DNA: TGCAGTGCTAGTAGCGGGGTGGGCTACACCTTC. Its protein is CSASSGVGYTF.

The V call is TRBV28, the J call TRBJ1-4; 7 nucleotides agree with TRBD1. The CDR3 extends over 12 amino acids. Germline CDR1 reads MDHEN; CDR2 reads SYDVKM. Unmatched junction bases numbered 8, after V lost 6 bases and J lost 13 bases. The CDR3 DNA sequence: TGTGCCAGCAGCATCATCAGGGGGATACTGTTTTTT. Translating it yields CASSIIRGILFF.

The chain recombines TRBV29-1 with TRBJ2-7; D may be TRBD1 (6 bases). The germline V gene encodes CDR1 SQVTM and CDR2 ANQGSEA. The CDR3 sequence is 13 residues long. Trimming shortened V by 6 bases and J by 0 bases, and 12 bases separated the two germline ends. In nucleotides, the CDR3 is TGCAGCGTGCGGACAGCGCGCTCCTACGAGCAGTACTTC. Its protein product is CSVRTARSYEQYF.

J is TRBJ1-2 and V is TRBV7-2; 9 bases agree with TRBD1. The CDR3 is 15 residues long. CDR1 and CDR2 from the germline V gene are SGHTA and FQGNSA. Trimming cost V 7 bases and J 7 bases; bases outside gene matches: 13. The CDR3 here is CASNTDRGGDGGYTF. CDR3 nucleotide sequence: TGTGCCAGCAACACGGACAGGGGAGGGGACGGTGGCTACACCTTC.

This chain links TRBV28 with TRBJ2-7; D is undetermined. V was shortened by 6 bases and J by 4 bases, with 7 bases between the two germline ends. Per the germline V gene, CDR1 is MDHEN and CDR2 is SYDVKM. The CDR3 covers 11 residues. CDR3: CASSQTYEQYF. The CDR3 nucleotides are TGTGCCAGCAGCCAGACTTACGAGCAGTACTTC.

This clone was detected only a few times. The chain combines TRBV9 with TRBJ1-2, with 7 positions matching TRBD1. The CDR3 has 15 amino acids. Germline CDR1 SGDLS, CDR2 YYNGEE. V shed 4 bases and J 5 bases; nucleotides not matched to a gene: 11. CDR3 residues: CASSSTTGPLYGYTF. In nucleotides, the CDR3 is TGTGCCAGCAGCTCTACGACAGGGCCCCTTTATGGCTACACCTTC.